These T cell receptor beta chains were read from a single sample in a study of blood T cell repertoires in COVID-19. Using immunoSEQ multiplex PCR, the repertoire was profiled, and TCRdb retains in-frame clones only, with some absent. The profile covers about 68,000 clones, with around nine tenths appearing a single time and around 3.6% taken by the ten largest. Specimen: peripheral blood. These receptors were collected from a woman aged 45-60 years with COVID-19, enrolled during active disease. CDR3s include the opening cysteine and the closing phenylalanine or tryptophan. The order of the fields is V gene, J gene, D gene, clone size, CDR3 DNA, CDR3 protein. The D gene is left open where the match is weak. Expanded clones are given a class, and other clones once, few, many or no size at all.

TRBV30	TRBJ2-1	-	-	TGTGCCTGGAGTATTCCACGGGGTACCTACAATGAGCAGTTCTTC	CAWSIPRGTYNEQFF
TRBV18	TRBJ2-3	-	once	TGTGCCAGCTCACCCTTCCAGGACAGACCAAACACAGATACGCAGTATTTT	CASSPFQDRPNTDTQYF
TRBV5-1	TRBJ2-5	TRBD1	-	TGCGCCAGCAGCCCCTCACGGACAGGGGAAGCAGAGACCCAGTACTTC	CASSPSRTGEAETQYF
TRBV28	TRBJ1-2	-	-	TGTGCCAGCAGGCTCATTCCTAACAGGGGCTACACCTTC	CASRLIPNRGYTF
TRBV27	TRBJ2-6	-	-	TGTGCCAGCCGCGGCATCTCTGGGGCCAACGTCCTGACTTTC	CASRGISGANVLTF
TRBV11-2	TRBJ2-5	-	-	TGTGCCAGCAGCGCCGTCCAGGGTCGGATGGAGACCCAGTACTTC	CASSAVQGRMETQYF
TRBV9	TRBJ2-1	TRBD1	once	TGTGCCAGCAGCGCGGGACAGGGGGAGGGTTTGAATGAGCAGTTCTTC	CASSAGQGEGLNEQFF
TRBV29-1	TRBJ2-1	-	-	TGCAGCGTTTCCGGGAAAAGGGTTATGGATGAGCAGTTCTTC	CSVSGKRVMDEQFF
TRBV5-1	TRBJ2-7	TRBD1	-	TGCGCCAGCAGCTTGGACAGGGGGCAGGGGGGCTACGAGCAGTACTTC	CASSLDRGQGGYEQYF
TRBV6-6	TRBJ1-2	TRBD1	-	TGTGCCACCACGACAGGGAATGGCTACACCTTC	CATTTGNGYTF
TRBV15	TRBJ1-2	-	-	TGTGCCACCAGCAGAGAACCGTATCGGGATGGTTCCACCTTC	CATSREPYRDGSTF
TRBV28	TRBJ2-1	-	-	TGTGCCAGCAGTTTTGGCGCCCGGTGGGGCACCAATGAGCAGTTCTTC	CASSFGARWGTNEQFF
TRBV6-1	TRBJ2-1	-	-	TGTGCCAGCAGTGAATTCGTTGCGGGACGTTACAATGAGCAGTTCTTC	CASSEFVAGRYNEQFF
TRBV9	TRBJ2-3	-	-	TGTGCCAGCAGCGAGACTCACTCTGATACGCAGTATTTT	CASSETHSDTQYF
TRBV29-1	TRBJ1-2	-	-	TGCAGCGTTGTTACGGGTATCGGTGGCTACACCTTC	CSVVTGIGGYTF
TRBV27	TRBJ2-7	-	-	TGTGCCAGCAGTCCCTCCGCCGGGCCCAGGGGGCAGTACTTC	CASSPSAGPRGQYF
TRBV4-3	TRBJ1-6	-	once	TGCGCCAGCAGCCAGCTCCACCCTCGGGACACAAGGAATTCACCCCTCCACTTT	CASSQLHPRDTRNSPLHF
TRBV7-2	TRBJ2-3	-	-	TGTGCCAGCAGCTTAGCCGGGAGACAGTATTTT	CASSLAGRQYF
TRBV20-1	TRBJ1-2	-	-	TGCAGTGCTAGAGAGGAGTGGTTACACACCTTC	CSAREEWLHTF
TRBV5-1	TRBJ2-7	TRBD1	few	TGCGCCAGCAGCGGGACAGGGAATGGCGAGCAGTACTTC	CASSGTGNGEQYF
TRBV4-1	TRBJ2-7	TRBD2	-	TGCGCCAGCAGCCAAGAACCTAGCGGACCGATGACGTTTTACGAGCAGTACTTC	CASSQEPSGPMTFYEQYF
TRBV6-5	TRBJ2-5	-	-	TGTGCCAGCAGGCCAGCTGGGCCCGTGGAGACCCAGTACTTC	CASRPAGPVETQYF
TRBV27	TRBJ1-1	TRBD1	-	TGTGCCAGCAGGCGACAGGGTATCGTAGACACTGAAGCTTTCTTT	CASRRQGIVDTEAFF
TRBV6-2/TRBV6-3	TRBJ2-7	-	-	TGTGCCAGCAGCCTCAGTAGGATGGGAGGCGAGCAGTACTTC	CASSLSRMGGEQYF
TRBV6-5	TRBJ1-1	-	-	TGTGCCAGCAATGCCTACGGAGTTGAAGCTTTCTTT	CASNAYGVEAFF
TRBV23-1	TRBJ2-1	TRBD2	-	TGCGCCAGCACTGTGCGGGAGATATACAATGAGCAGTTCTTC	CASTVREIYNEQFF
TRBV5-1	TRBJ1-1	-	-	TGCGCCAGCACCTTCGGGGTGAGCACTGAAGCTTTCTTT	CASTFGVSTEAFF
TRBV6-5	TRBJ2-1	-	-	TGTGCCACCAGGCGAGAAGGGGGACCTTACAATGAGCAGTTCTTC	CATRREGGPYNEQFF
TRBV28	TRBJ1-2	-	-	TGTGCCAGCAGAACAACAGGGTCTGGGTATGGCTACACCTTC	CASRTTGSGYGYTF
TRBV12-3/TRBV12-4	TRBJ1-2	-	once	TGTGCCAGCAGTTTGGGCACTTCCTATGGCTACACCTTC	CASSLGTSYGYTF
TRBV28	TRBJ2-7	TRBD1	-	TGTGCCAGCAGAAGAACAGGGGCCGGCTCCTACGAGCAGTACTTC	CASRRTGAGSYEQYF
TRBV10-3	TRBJ2-3	TRBD1	-	TGTGCCATCAGCTCCCGGGACAGGGGGCAAGATACGCAGTATTTT	CAISSRDRGQDTQYF
TRBV28	TRBJ2-2	TRBD1	-	TGTGCCAGCAGGGCCACAGGGGCGGGCGGGGAGCTGTTTTTT	CASRATGAGGELFF